Included here is one TCR beta chain sequence, with context. The authors' processing: Estimates of nucleated cell counts were drawn from the amplification of reference gene primers. This table comes from immunoSEQ multiplex PCR, and its TCRdb copy is limited to in-frame clones, with some not included. The D gene and trimming were derived from the DNA, and the V and J assignments and clone size from that table. The repertoire holds roughly 150,000 clones, with 79% as singletons. The data originate from a study of blood T cell repertoires in COVID-19. Study details: Acute and convalescent COVID-19 samples came from the United States, Italy and Spain. Sample material is recorded as cDNA or gDNA derived from T cells, B-cell-depleted T cells, or PBMCs.

Enrolled during active infection, Seattle patients were then followed longitudinally. CDR1 is PRHDT and CDR2 is FYEKMQ in the germline V gene (reference sequence). The CDR3 consists of 18 residues. Trimming removed 4 bases from V and 0 bases from J; junction bases left unmatched: 11. The sequencing sample was made of peripheral blood. The chain has TRBV13 and TRBJ2-1, with 8 positions matching TRBD2. The receptor was derived from a woman in her fifties or sixties with COVID-19, enrolled during active disease. CDR3 amino acids: CASSSPLAGRTSYNEQFF. The CDR3 DNA follows: TGTGCCAGCAGCTCCCCGTTAGCGGGGAGAACCTCCTACAATGAGCAGTTCTTC.